The 28 T cell receptor beta chains reported below all come from one sample, sequenced in a study of technical replicates of blood from a handful of donors. The method was immunoSEQ multiplex PCR; TCRdb's version includes in-frame clones alone and lacks a portion of them. This sample has roughly 80,000 clones, with 91% found just once. Sample: T cells isolated from PBMCs. These receptors all come from a human donor in good health.

This chain connects TRBV5-4 to TRBJ2-5; D might be TRBD1 (6 bases). The CDR3 extends over 13 amino acids. V was clipped by 2 bases and J by 5 bases, with 10 bases between them. In germline, CDR1 is SGHNT, CDR2 YYREEE (reference sequence). The DNA of the CDR3 is TGTGCCAGCAGCTTTACAGGGACGGAGACCCAGTACTTC. Residues: CASSFTGTETQYF. Together with reference TRBV5-4 and TRBJ2-5, the CDR3 gives the full variable domain: ETGVTQSPTHLIKTRGQQVTLRCSSQSGHNTVSWYQQALGQGPQFIFQYYREEENGRGNFPPRFSGLQFPNYSSELNVNALELDDSALYLCASSFTGTETQYFGPGTRLLVL.

The V call is TRBV7-3, the J call TRBJ1-5; 10 bases align to TRBD1. Germline values: CDR1 SGHTA, CDR2 FQGTGA. The junction had 10 bases not matched to a gene; V was cut back by 10 bases and J by 1 base. CDR3 length: 16 residues. CDR3 region: CAILTGGCRSNQPQHF. CDR3 DNA sequence: TGTGCCATCTTGACAGGGGGCTGCAGGAGCAATCAGCCCCAGCATTTT.

CDR3 residues: CASSFMSVSNTGELFF. Written as DNA, the CDR3 is TGTGCCAGCAGCTTTATGAGTGTCTCGAACACCGGGGAGCTGTTTTTT. This rearrangement joins TRBV7-2 to TRBJ2-2, with D unresolved. The CDR3 covers 16 residues. V lost 3 bases and J 0 bases, leaving 11 bases between the germline ends. Germline CDR1 and CDR2: SGHTA and FQGNSA.

The chain uses TRBV4-1 and TRBJ2-7, with 9 nucleotides matching TRBD2. Germline V gene sequence: CDR1 MGHRA, CDR2 YSYEKL. The CDR3 contains 17 residues. Trimming removed 1 base from V and 7 bases from J; junction bases left unmatched: 14. CDR3 region: CASSQASGIPPIGEQYF. CDR3 nucleotide sequence: TGCGCCAGCAGCCAAGCTAGCGGGATCCCCCCAATAGGGGAGCAGTACTTC.

The chain joins TRBV10-3 to TRBJ1-3; 7 nucleotides line up with TRBD1. The J segment lost 4 bases and the V segment lost 6 bases, leaving 6 bases of the junction unmatched. Germline V gene sequence: CDR1 ENHRY, CDR2 SYGVKD. The CDR3 has 14 amino acids. Here the CDR3 DNA reads TGTGCCATCAGCAGAGACAGGGAAGGAAACACCATATATTTT. Protein product: CAISRDREGNTIYF.

The chain is built from TRBV9 and TRBJ2-4, with TRBD1 identical over 8 bases. This CDR3 is 17 amino acids long. V lost 5 bases and J lost 3; bases outside the gene matches: 13. Per germline, CDR1 SGDLS and CDR2 YYNGEE. CDR3 amino acids: CASSGEVGQGNKNIQYF. In nucleotides, the CDR3 is TGTGCCAGCAGTGGAGAAGTAGGACAGGGCAACAAAAACATTCAGTACTTC.

J is TRBJ1-2 and V is TRBV7-9; 8 nucleotides match TRBD1. This CDR3 contains 15 residues. Per germline, CDR1 SEHNR and CDR2 FQNEAQ (reference sequence). After removal of 1 base from V and 5 bases from J, the junction contained 6 bases not matched to a gene. The CDR3 sequence is CASSLVGRGPYGYTF. CDR3 DNA sequence: TGTGCCAGCAGCTTAGTGGGCAGGGGGCCGTATGGCTACACCTTC.

The chain recombines TRBV19 with TRBJ1-5; 7 bases line up with TRBD1. J lost 5 bases, V lost 6 bases, and 4 bases had no gene match. The CDR3 extends over 13 amino acids. CDR1 and CDR2 (germline): LNHDA, SQIVND (reference sequence). CDR3 in DNA: TGTGCCAGTAGGGACAGGACAGATCAGCCCCAGCATTTT. Amino acid sequence: CASRDRTDQPQHF.

The rearrangement uses TRBV6-1 and TRBJ2-4; 9 bases agree with TRBD2. With V trimmed by 4 bases and J by 8 bases, 6 bases remained unmatched. Germline CDR1 is MNHNS and CDR2 is SASEGT. This CDR3 has 14 amino acids. Written as DNA, the CDR3 is TGTGCCAGCAGTGCCCCCGCGGGAGGGGACATTCAGTACTTC. The encoded protein is CASSAPAGGDIQYF.

This clone was seen a few times. The J gene is TRBJ1-1, the V gene TRBV6-1; possible D gene TRBD1, 6 bases. This CDR3 has 15 amino acids. CDR1 is MNHNS, CDR2 SASEGT, per germline. V lost 4 bases and J lost 0, with 12 bases in between. The CDR3 region has the DNA TGTGCCAGCAGTGGCCAGGGGACTATGAACACTGAAGCTTTCTTT. Its protein is CASSGQGTMNTEAFF.

The chain links TRBV29-1 to TRBJ2-7; D might be TRBD2 (6 bases). CDR3 size: 14 residues. With 6 bases removed from V and 1 base from J, the gap between germline ends came to 16 bases. Germline lookup yields CDR1 SQVTM and CDR2 ANQGSEA. The CDR3 DNA reads as TGCAGCGTGGAGGGCTTGGCGGATTCCTACGAGCAGTACTTC. Translation gives CSVEGLADSYEQYF.

The rearrangement links TRBV30 to TRBJ1-3; 8 bases align to TRBD1. Trimming at V came to 2 bases and at J to 1 base, leaving 4 bases not matched to a gene. CDR3 length: 15 residues. Germline-derived CDR1 and CDR2 are GTSNPN and SVGIG (reference sequence). The CDR3 sequence is CAWSRGQASGNTIYF. The DNA of the CDR3 is TGTGCCTGGAGTAGGGGACAGGCTTCTGGAAACACCATATATTTT. Variable domain in full (rest from reference TRBV30 and TRBJ1-3): SQTIHQWPATLVQPVGSPLSLECTVEGTSNPNLYWYRQAAGRGLQLLFYSVGIGQISSEVPQNLSASRPQDRQFILSSKKLLLSDSGFYLCAWSRGQASGNTIYFGEGSWLTVV.

This chain uses TRBV18 with TRBJ1-1; maybe TRBD1 (5 bases). The V gene's germline CDR1 is KGHSH and CDR2 LQKENI. The CDR3 has 13 residues. Trimming left V 2 bases short and J 4 bases short, with 8 bases between. The DNA for the CDR3 is TGTGCCAGCTCACCAACGGGGGGCACTGAAGCTTTCTTT. This sequence encodes CASSPTGGTEAFF.

The chain couples TRBV28 to TRBJ1-3, with 7 nucleotides matching TRBD1. Trimming removed 5 bases from V and 4 bases from J; junction bases left unmatched: 5. Germline V gene lookup returns CDR1 MDHEN and CDR2 SYDVKM. The CDR3 spans 14 residues. The CDR3 DNA is TGTGCCAGCAGTCAAGGGGGCGGCGGAAACACCATATATTTT. Amino acids: CASSQGGGGNTIYF.

The chain uses TRBV4-1 and TRBJ2-1; 11 bases are shared with TRBD2. The V gene's germline CDR1 is MGHRA and CDR2 YSYEKL. V shed 0 bases and J 8 bases; nucleotides not matched to a gene: 15. This CDR3 is built from 19 residues. The CDR3 spells CASSQDGSGRASRIDEQFF. The CDR3, as DNA: TGCGCCAGCAGCCAAGACGGTAGCGGGAGGGCCTCTCGTATCGATGAGCAGTTCTTC.

The genes are TRBV7-9 and TRBJ2-3; maybe TRBD2 (6 bases). The CDR3 extends over 14 amino acids. The germline V gene has CDR1 SEHNR and CDR2 FQNEAQ (reference sequence). Trimming left V 7 bases short and J 1 base short, with 12 bases between. CDR3 region: CASNYGGGTDTQYF. For the CDR3, the DNA is TGTGCCAGCAATTACGGCGGGGGCACAGATACGCAGTATTTT.

The V and J genes are TRBV27 and TRBJ2-7; D perhaps matches TRBD1 (5 bases). V lost 5 bases and J 3 bases, leaving 14 bases between the germline ends. CDR3 length: 14 amino acids. Germline-derived CDR1 and CDR2 are MNHEY and SMNVEV (reference sequence). CDR3 nucleotides: TGTGCCAGCAGTGCCAGGGTAAAGGTCTACGAGCAGTACTTC. The encoded protein is CASSARVKVYEQYF.

This sequence joins TRBV11-2 and TRBJ1-3; D is perhaps TRBD1 (5 bases). The CDR3 runs 17 residues. With 1 base removed from V and 1 base from J, the gap between germline ends came to 14 bases. The germline CDR1 and CDR2 sequences are SGHAT and FQNNGV. CDR3 amino acids: CASSLVPHGGSGNTIYF. Written as DNA, the CDR3 is TGTGCCAGCAGCTTAGTCCCCCACGGGGGATCTGGAAACACCATATATTTT.

This chain uses TRBV29-1 with TRBJ1-1; the D gene is possibly TRBD1 (6 bases). The CDR3 is 10 residues long. V gave up 4 bases and J gave up 10 bases, with 10 bases separating them. Germline CDR1 SQVTM, CDR2 ANQGSEA. CDR3 DNA sequence: TGCAGCGTTGTTACAGGGAGAGCTTTCTTT. It encodes CSVVTGRAFF.

The chain recombines TRBV18 with TRBJ1-2; 10 bases are shared with TRBD1. The CDR3 length is 16 residues. V gave up 0 bases and J gave up 7 bases; unmatched junction bases: 8. The germline V gene has CDR1 KGHSH and CDR2 LQKENI. The CDR3 spells CASSPPLGTGVAGYTF. The CDR3 nucleotides are TGTGCCAGCTCACCACCGCTAGGGACAGGGGTCGCTGGCTACACCTTC.

The genes are TRBV19 and TRBJ2-5, with 12 bases matching TRBD2. The CDR3 loop spans 15 amino acids. After removal of 7 bases from V and 5 bases from J, the junction contained 8 bases not matched to a gene. Germline V CDR1 and CDR2: LNHDA, SQIVND (reference sequence). This CDR3 reads CASTTGLAGTETQYF. The CDR3 bases are TGTGCCAGTACTACCGGACTAGCGGGAACGGAGACCCAGTACTTC. Together with reference TRBV19 and TRBJ2-5, the CDR3 gives the full variable domain: DGGITQSPKYLFRKEGQNVTLSCEQNLNHDAMYWYRQDPGQGLRLIYYSQIVNDFQKGDIAEGYSVSREKKESFPLTVTSAQKNPTAFYLCASTTGLAGTETQYFGPGTRLLVL.

The genes are TRBV5-1 and TRBJ2-2; tentative D call: TRBD2 (5 bases). Trimming removed 4 bases at V and 5 bases at J, with 12 bases between. This CDR3 has 14 amino acids. Germline assignment: CDR1 SGHRS and CDR2 YFSETQ. The CDR3 nucleotides read TGCGCCAGCAGCAGCCAGCTAGCTACCGGGGAGCTGTTTTTT. The encoded protein is CASSSQLATGELFF.

The J gene is TRBJ2-1, the V gene TRBV9; D not resolved. Germline CDR1 is SGDLS and CDR2 is YYNGEE. V was shortened by 4 bases and J by 4 bases, with 12 bases between the two germline ends. This CDR3 is 14 amino acids long. The CDR3 sequence is CASSPTGTYNEQFF. The CDR3 nucleotides are TGTGCCAGCAGCCCCACCGGTACTTACAATGAGCAGTTCTTC.

The CDR3 DNA follows: TGTGCCAGCAGTTACGCCGCAGGGGTCAATTCACCCCTCCACTTT. Its translation: CASSYAAGVNSPLHF. The V gene is TRBV6-5, the J gene TRBJ1-6; tentatively, D is TRBD1 (6 bases). V shed 2 bases and J shed 7 bases, with 12 bases lying between them. The CDR3 runs to 15 residues. CDR1 is MNHEY, CDR2 SVGAGI, per germline.

The genes are TRBV9 and TRBJ2-3; no firm D call. The CDR3 runs 13 residues. CDR1 is SGDLS and CDR2 is YYNGEE in the germline V gene. Trimming took 3 bases from V and 6 from J, leaving 11 bases between them. CDR3 bases: TGTGCCAGCAGCGCCTCTATGTTGGATACGCAGTATTTT. Its translation: CASSASMLDTQYF. The full variable domain, in which reference TRBV9 and TRBJ2-3 provide the parts outside the CDR3, is DSGVTQTPKHLITATGQRVTLRCSPRSGDLSVYWYQQSLDQGLQFLIQYYNGEERAKGNILERFSAQQFPDLHSELNLSSLELGDSALYFCASSASMLDTQYFGPGTRLTVL.

The V and J genes are TRBV14 and TRBJ1-1, with 7 bases that match TRBD1. The CDR3 sequence is 13 residues long. Per germline, CDR1 SGHDN and CDR2 FVKESK. Trimming cost V 6 bases and J 5 bases; bases outside gene matches: 6. The CDR3, as DNA: TGTGCCAGCAGTTTCACACAGGGGACTGAAGCTTTCTTT. Its protein is CASSFTQGTEAFF.

The J gene is TRBJ1-1, the V gene TRBV18; TRBD1 might be the D (6 bases). There are 14 residues in the CDR3. V was pared by 3 bases and J by 7 bases, with 15 bases between. Germline V lookup: CDR1 KGHSH, CDR2 LQKENI. The CDR3 sequence: CASSPSRTDFEAFF. The CDR3 bases are TGTGCCAGCTCACCTTCCCGGACAGATTTTGAAGCTTTCTTT.

The chain carries TRBV27 and TRBJ1-2; TRBD1 matches 12 bases. Germline V gene sequence: CDR1 MNHEY, CDR2 SMNVEV (reference sequence). Unmatched junction bases numbered 14, after V lost 5 bases and J lost 4 bases. This CDR3 has 18 amino acids. CDR3 coding DNA: TGTGCCAGCAGTGGGGGAGGGGGACAGGGGGCCCTTTTCTATGGCTACACCTTC. This sequence encodes CASSGGGGQGALFYGYTF.